This paragraph covers one TCR beta chain sequence. Its antigen is as yet unknown. Following extraction, RNA underwent reverse transcription to cDNA, which served as the sequencing template. Measured with immunoSEQ multiplex PCR; TCRdb has only the in-frame clones, and not every one. The sample lists some 220,000 clones; around three fifths were seen once. CDR1 and CDR2 from the germline V gene are SGHRS and YFSETQ. Trimming removed 1 base from V and 7 bases from J; junction bases left unmatched: 2. CDR3 size: 14 residues. The record originates from a study of CD8+ T cells in alopecia areata. Findings and caveats of the study: Normal scalp showed lower clonality than lesional scalp, especially alopecia totalis/universalis.

Treatment reported: oral pan-JAK inhibitor, 5-10 mg twice daily. Using a FACSAria, the CD4+ and CD8+ T cells were sorted from the PBMCs. This chain links TRBV5-1 with TRBJ1-6; 7 bases are shared with TRBD1. The sample was CD4+ T cells sorted from blood, taken at week 4, from a patient treated with tofacitinib. The TCR sequence derives from a human donor with alopecia areata. CDR3 residues: CASSLRDSNSPLHF. Written as DNA, the CDR3 is TGCGCCAGCAGCTTGCGGGACAGCAATTCACCCCTCCACTTT. The whole variable domain, remainder taken from reference TRBV5-1 and TRBJ1-6, is KAGVTQTPRYLIKTRGQQVTLSCSPISGHRSVSWYQQTPGQGLQFLFEYFSETQRNKGNFPGRFSGRQFSNSRSEMNVSTLELGDSALYLCASSLRDSNSPLHFGNGTRLTVT.